This is a list of T cell receptor beta chains from one sample in a study of beta chain features in type 1 diabetes. Assay used: immunoSEQ multiplex PCR; TCRdb lists only in-frame clones, some missing. The profile shows 400,000 to 450,000 clones, 11% to 15% of them singletons. The specimen was naive CD4+ T cells from blood. Every receptor here comes from a young man in good health. Both conserved end residues are part of each CDR3. D genes are given only for firm matches. The size entry is marked missing in some rows and otherwise reads once, few, many or a size class.

V gene	J gene	CDR3 length	D gene	clone size	CDR3 protein	CDR3 DNA
TRBV6-1	TRBJ2-5	18	TRBD2	few	CASSEGLAGVLGFETQYF	TGTGCCAGCAGCGAAGGGCTAGCGGGAGTCTTGGGCTTCGAGACCCAGTACTTC
TRBV5-1	TRBJ1-6	14	.	.	CASSLEWLNSPLHF	TGCGCCAGCAGCTTGGAATGGCTTAATTCACCCCTCCACTTT
TRBV29-1	TRBJ1-2	17	TRBD1	.	CSVESYFRDRGDYGYTF	TGCAGCGTTGAATCGTATTTTAGGGACAGGGGCGACTATGGCTACACCTTC
TRBV9	TRBJ2-5	13	.	few	CASRPEDQETQYF	TGTGCCAGCAGACCGGAAGATCAAGAGACCCAGTACTTC
TRBV5-1	TRBJ2-7	14	TRBD1	few	CASSLGQGNYEQYF	TGCGCCAGCAGCTTGGGACAGGGAAACTACGAGCAGTACTTC
TRBV2	TRBJ2-1	12	TRBD1	few	CASRGDSVEQFF	TGTGCCAGCAGGGGGGACAGTGTGGAGCAGTTCTTC
TRBV4-3	TRBJ2-3	16	.	few	CASSQGERSSTDTQYF	TGCGCCAGCAGCCAAGGGGAGCGTTCTAGCACAGATACGCAGTATTTT
TRBV23-1	TRBJ2-1	15	TRBD1	.	CASSQLTGAGNEQFF	TGCGCCAGCAGTCAACTAACAGGGGCTGGAAATGAGCAGTTCTTC
TRBV5-8	TRBJ1-1	13	.	.	CASSWGRNTEAFF	TGTGCCAGCAGCTGGGGACGGAACACTGAAGCTTTCTTT
TRBV10-3	TRBJ2-6	16	.	few	CAISPAGITGANVLTF	TGTGCCATCAGTCCCGCGGGAATAACTGGGGCCAACGTCCTGACTTTC
TRBV7-3	TRBJ2-5	13	.	.	CASSLSREETQYF	TGTGCCAGCAGCTTAAGCAGGGAAGAGACCCAGTACTTC
TRBV21-1	TRBJ2-5	16	.	few	CAIIIQGPGINETQYF	TGTGCCATCATAATACAGGGCCCCGGGATTAACGAGACCCAGTACTTC
TRBV27	TRBJ1-1	16	TRBD1	few	CASRRDSLAMNTEAFF	TGTGCCAGCAGGCGGGACAGCCTGGCCATGAACACTGAAGCTTTCTTT
TRBV7-9	TRBJ2-2	16	.	.	CASSAVDRRGTGELFF	TGTGCCAGCAGCGCGGTGGACCGCCGAGGGACCGGGGAGCTGTTTTTT
TRBV11-2	TRBJ1-1	13	.	.	CASSLNAYTEAFF	TGTGCCAGCAGCTTAAATGCATACACTGAAGCTTTCTTT
TRBV2	TRBJ2-1	11	.	.	CASSGYIEQFF	TGTGCCAGCAGTGGTTACATTGAGCAGTTCTTC
TRBV30	TRBJ1-1	14	.	.	CAWSVRLSNTEAFF	TGTGCCTGGAGTGTACGTCTATCGAACACTGAAGCTTTCTTT
TRBV7-2	TRBJ2-2	14	.	.	CASSSLVRGRELFF	TGTGCCAGCAGCTCCCTGGTACGGGGACGGGAGCTGTTTTTT
TRBV30	TRBJ1-3	14	.	.	CAWSQRVSGNTIYF	TGTGCCTGGAGTCAAAGAGTCTCTGGAAACACCATATATTTT
TRBV7-6	TRBJ2-5	13	.	.	CASSLDWGETQYF	TGTGCCAGCAGCTTAGATTGGGGGGAGACCCAGTACTTC